A selection of T cell receptor beta chains follows, all from one sample in a study of blood T cell repertoires in COVID-19. Profiling relied on immunoSEQ multiplex PCR, and the TCRdb table lists in-frame clones only, not all of them. This sample has roughly 250,000 clones, with about 90% found just once. The sequencing input was peripheral blood. The receptor set was obtained from a man aged 60-69 years who had recovered from COVID-19. The CDR3 runs from the conserved cysteine through the conserved F or W. The D gene is left open where the match is weak. Clone size is given for some rows only: seen once, a few or many times, or a class if the clone is expanded.

v_gene	abundance	d_gene	j_gene	CDR3aa	CDR3nt
TRBV3-1/TRBV3-2	.	TRBD2	TRBJ2-5	CASSQKYASGQETQYF	TGTGCCAGCAGCCAAAAGTATGCTAGCGGCCAAGAGACCCAGTACTTC
TRBV6-1	.	.	TRBJ2-7	CASSEWRGQPYEQYF	TGTGCCAGCAGTGAATGGAGGGGACAGCCCTACGAGCAGTACTTC
TRBV9	once	.	TRBJ1-4	CASSVGVLSNEKLFF	TGTGCCAGCAGCGTAGGAGTATTAAGTAATGAAAAACTGTTTTTT
TRBV19	.	TRBD1	TRBJ1-5	CASNRAPGQGLRSNQPQHF	TGTGCCAGTAACAGGGCCCCGGGACAGGGGTTGAGGAGCAATCAGCCCCAGCATTTT
TRBV6-6	.	TRBD2	TRBJ2-1	CASRGLAGVTYNEQFF	TGTGCCAGCAGGGGACTAGCGGGGGTAACCTACAATGAGCAGTTCTTC
TRBV6-2/TRBV6-3	.	.	TRBJ2-3	CASSYTSGRGSSSDTQYF	TGTGCCAGCAGTTACACGTCCGGGCGGGGATCTTCTTCAGATACGCAGTATTTT
TRBV2	.	.	TRBJ1-3	CASWGPQSGNTIYF	TGTGCCAGCTGGGGGCCACAATCTGGAAACACCATATATTTT
TRBV5-1	few	.	TRBJ2-7	CASSTGPDYEQYF	TGCGCCAGCAGCACAGGACCCGACTACGAGCAGTACTTC
TRBV24-1	.	.	TRBJ2-3	CATSVEQSSTDTQYF	TGTGCCACCAGTGTGGAGCAATCTAGCACAGATACGCAGTATTTT
TRBV30	.	TRBD1	TRBJ1-5	CAWSKQGNQPQHF	TGTGCCTGGAGTAAACAGGGGAATCAGCCCCAGCATTTT
TRBV6-5	.	TRBD1	TRBJ1-1	CASSYSNRGKTEAFF	TGTGCCAGCAGTTACTCGAACAGGGGAAAGACTGAAGCTTTCTTT
TRBV9	.	TRBD2	TRBJ2-3	CASSVDTSGGYADTQYF	TGTGCCAGCAGCGTAGATACTAGCGGGGGGTATGCTGATACGCAGTATTTT
TRBV6-6	few	.	TRBJ2-7	CASGDREVYEQYF	TGTGCCAGCGGCGACAGGGAGGTCTACGAGCAGTACTTC
TRBV7-8	.	TRBD1	TRBJ1-5	CASSLGGQRSNQPQHF	TGTGCCAGCAGCTTAGGGGGACAGAGAAGCAATCAGCCCCAGCATTTT
TRBV10-2	.	.	TRBJ1-2	CASSEGGLSSGYTF	TGCGCCAGCAGTGAGGGGGGGTTGAGTTCTGGCTACACCTTC
TRBV4-1	.	.	TRBJ2-2	CASSRSSTGELFF	TGCGCCAGCAGCCGTAGCAGTACCGGGGAGCTGTTTTTT